This passage covers 28 T cell receptor beta chains from one sample sequenced in a study of T cells of healthy individuals. TCRdb reanalysed the 5' RACE reads using MiXCR and keeps one entry per CDR3 protein. The data show around 53,000 distinct CDR3 sequences, roughly 14% seen once. The receptors stem from a human donor in good health.

Ten or more counts support this clonotype. The chain couples TRBV29-1 to TRBJ1-2; perhaps TRBD1 as D (5 bases). The CDR3 consists of 14 residues. With 5 bases removed from V and 1 base from J, the gap between germline ends came to 14 bases. Germline V lookup: CDR1 SQVTM, CDR2 ANQGSEA. CDR3 in DNA: TGCAGCGTTCATCCCGGGGACCTTAACTATGGCTACACCTTC. Encoded protein: CSVHPGDLNYGYTF.

Regarding this clonotype: A much larger clone is a single base away; this may be a read error. The chain is built from TRBV7-2 and TRBJ1-2; D is undetermined. The CDR3 totals 14 residues. Germline values: CDR1 SGHTA, CDR2 FQGNSA. The CDR3 nucleotides are TGTGTCAGCAGCTTAGATGGGAACACCTATGGCTACACCTTC. Translating gives CVSSLDGNTYGYTF. The variable domain in full, completed from reference TRBV7-2 and TRBJ1-2, reads GAGVSQSPSNKVTEKGKDVELRCDPISGHTALYWYRQSLGQGLEFLIYFQGNSAPDKSGLPSDRFSAERTGGSVSTLTIQRTQQEDSAVYLCVSSLDGNTYGYTFGSGTRLTVV.

This clonotype has more than one count but fewer than ten. The chain links TRBV20-1 to TRBJ1-1, with D unclear. With 7 bases removed from V and 1 base from J, the gap between germline ends came to 4 bases. CDR1 is DFQATT, CDR2 SNEGSKA, per germline (reference sequence). The CDR3 runs to 10 residues. The CDR3 region is CSVGNTEAFF. CDR3 coding DNA: TGCAGTGTCGGGAACACTGAAGCTTTCTTT.

There are a few counts of this clonotype. This chain connects TRBV5-1 to TRBJ1-3; TRBD1 aligns across 9 bases. V dropped 3 bases and J dropped 4; count of bases not matched to a gene: 5. The CDR3 has 15 amino acids. Germline CDR1 is SGHRS and CDR2 is YFSETQ. DNA for the CDR3: TGCGCCAGCAGCTCCACAGGGGGCGAAGGAAACACCATATATTTT. Amino acids: CASSSTGGEGNTIYF. The full variable domain, with the rest looked up from reference TRBV5-1 and TRBJ1-3, is KAGVTQTPRYLIKTRGQQVTLSCSPISGHRSVSWYQQTPGQGLQFLFEYFSETQRNKGNFPGRFSGRQFSNSRSEMNVSTLELGDSALYLCASSSTGGEGNTIYFGEGSWLTVV.

Comments on this clonotype: A clone one base away is much larger, so this may be a read error. V usage is TRBV5-6 and J usage is TRBJ2-7; D might be TRBD2 (6 bases). Trimming pared 4 bases from V and 4 bases from J, leaving 18 bases between. This CDR3 region has 15 residues. The germline V gene has CDR1 SGHDT and CDR2 YYEEEE. CDR3 sequence (DNA): TGTGCCAGCAGCCCCGGGGTGGACGGGAGATACGAGCAGTACTTC. Encoded protein: CASSPGVDGRYEQYF.

This clonotype showed up just a few times. The rearrangement links TRBV24-1 to TRBJ2-1; TRBD2 agrees at 10 bases. From germline, CDR1 is KGHDR and CDR2 SFDVKD. The CDR3 loop spans 17 amino acids. V dropped 4 bases and J dropped 3; count of bases not matched to a gene: 8. CDR3 loop: CATSDPHSGGLYNEQFF. The CDR3 DNA reads as TGTGCCACCAGTGACCCACATAGCGGGGGGCTCTACAATGAGCAGTTCTTC.

The V call is TRBV9, the J call TRBJ2-2; TRBD2 aligns across 10 bases. Losses at the gene ends were 3 bases for V and 8 bases for J; bases not matched to a gene: 10. The CDR3 totals 16 residues. The germline CDR1 and CDR2 sequences are SGDLS and YYNGEE. CDR3 amino acids: CASSATSGAPAGELFF. As DNA, the CDR3 is TGTGCCAGCAGCGCTACTAGCGGGGCCCCTGCGGGGGAGCTGTTTTTT.

As for this clonotype: A read error is possible here, since a much larger clone lies one base away. The rearrangement uses TRBV20-1 and TRBJ2-5; 11 positions agree with TRBD2. Germline CDR1 DFQATT, CDR2 SNEGSKA (reference sequence). CDR3 length: 15 residues. Losses at the gene ends were 2 bases for V and 4 bases for J; bases not matched to a gene: 6. The CDR3 bases are TGCAGTGCTAGATACGGTAGCGGGGGGGCAGAGACCCAGTACTTC. This encodes CSARYGSGGAETQYF.

This clonotype was picked up one time. The chain recombines TRBV20-1 with TRBJ2-7; TRBD2 agrees at 12 bases. The CDR3 contains 14 residues. Germline V CDR1 and CDR2: DFQATT, SNEGSKA (reference sequence). Trimming removed 6 bases from V and 3 bases from J; junction bases left unmatched: 6. The CDR3: CSAVLAGGNYEQYF. The CDR3 DNA reads TGCAGTGCAGTACTAGCGGGAGGTAACTACGAGCAGTACTTC.

Many counts were recorded for this clonotype. V gene TRBV29-1 combines with J gene TRBJ1-3; D may be TRBD1 (5 bases). Trimming pared 5 bases from V and 0 bases from J, leaving 11 bases between. Germline CDR1 is SQVTM and CDR2 is ANQGSEA. This CDR3 region has 14 residues. CDR3 protein: CSVPGWGSGNTIYF. CDR3 nucleotide sequence: TGCAGCGTTCCAGGGTGGGGCTCTGGAAACACCATATATTTT. Full variable domain (missing parts from reference TRBV29-1 and TRBJ1-3): SAVISQKPSRDICQRGTSLTIQCQVDSQVTMMFWYRQQPGQSLTLIATANQGSEATYESGFVIDKFPISRPNLTFSTLTVSNMSPEDSSIYLCSVPGWGSGNTIYFGEGSWLTVV.

Many counts were recorded for this clonotype. The gene calls are TRBV7-8 and TRBJ2-3; TRBD1 might be the D (6 bases). Germline CDR1 is SGHVS and CDR2 is FQNEAQ. The CDR3 extends over 17 amino acids. The V end was cut by 1 base, the J end by 0 bases, with 14 bases between. DNA of the CDR3: TGTGCCAGCAGCTTAGACGGGGACACTGCTAGCACAGATACGCAGTATTTT. This translates into CASSLDGDTASTDTQYF.

This clonotype is categorized as medium-sized. The chain carries TRBV7-8 and TRBJ2-3; D might be TRBD1 or TRBD2, each matching 5 bases. With 2 bases removed from V and 6 bases from J, the gap between germline ends came to 15 bases. This CDR3 has 15 residues. Germline CDR1 SGHVS, CDR2 FQNEAQ. The CDR3 loop is CASSLSARDVDTQYF. The DNA for the CDR3 is TGTGCCAGCAGCTTATCGGCGAGGGACGTGGATACGCAGTATTTT.

This chain joins TRBV29-1 and TRBJ2-5; D may be TRBD2 (6 bases). From germline, CDR1 is SQVTM and CDR2 ANQGSEA. Trimming left V 7 bases short and J 2 bases short, with 17 bases between. The CDR3 totals 14 residues. This CDR3 reads CSAGGGVRQETQYF. The DNA for the CDR3 is TGCAGCGCTGGGGGAGGAGTTCGGCAAGAGACCCAGTACTTC.

This clonotype was seen repeatedly, ten times or more. The chain links TRBV20-1 to TRBJ2-5; unclear D gene. Germline V gives CDR1 DFQATT, CDR2 SNEGSKA (reference sequence). The CDR3 runs to 14 residues. V lost 6 bases to trimming and J lost 2 bases, with 16 bases between them. The CDR3 sequence: CSAIHTQSQETQYF. CDR3 nucleotides: TGCAGTGCCATACACACCCAGTCACAAGAGACCCAGTACTTC.

This clonotype was found many times. The chain couples TRBV7-2 to TRBJ1-1, with D possibly TRBD1 on 5 matching bases. The CDR3 contains 14 residues. Germline V lookup: CDR1 SGHTA, CDR2 FQGNSA. The germline V and J ends were trimmed by 3 bases and 5 bases, with 13 bases remaining between them. CDR3 sequence reads: CASSFTQGGTEAFF. The CDR3 region has the DNA TGTGCCAGCAGCTTCACCCAGGGAGGGACTGAAGCTTTCTTT.

This clonotype has a count of ten or more. This chain links TRBV6-1 with TRBJ1-2; the D is unclear. The germline V gene encodes CDR1 MNHNS and CDR2 SASEGT. V shed 1 base and J shed 6 bases, with 15 bases lying between them. This CDR3 is 15 amino acids long. The CDR3: CASSEELTGGDGYTF. CDR3 bases: TGTGCCAGCAGTGAAGAGCTGACGGGTGGGGATGGCTACACCTTC.

The chain is built from TRBV6-1 and TRBJ2-7; 11 bases line up with TRBD2. Trimming removed 8 bases from V and 2 bases from J; junction bases left unmatched: 8. Germline-derived CDR1 and CDR2 are MNHNS and SASEGT. The CDR3 is made up of 15 amino acids. The CDR3 DNA follows: TGTGCCAGCTCGAGAGAGGGACTAGCGGCCTACGAGCAGTACTTC. Protein: CASSREGLAAYEQYF.

To note about this clonotype: A read error may explain this, as a much larger clone is one base away. This sequence joins TRBV30 and TRBJ2-5, with TRBD1 matching over 9 bases. The CDR3 is made up of 12 amino acids. The germline CDR1 and CDR2 sequences are GTSNPN and SVGIG (reference sequence). The CDR3 spells CVWGQGGETQYF. The CDR3 bases are TGTGTCTGGGGACAGGGTGGGGAGACCCAGTACTTC.

Many counts were recorded for this clonotype. The chain joins TRBV30 to TRBJ2-1, with D perhaps given as TRBD1 or TRBD2 (5 bases each). V lost 4 bases and J lost 0, with 16 bases in between. CDR3 size: 16 residues. Per the germline V gene, CDR1 is GTSNPN and CDR2 is SVGIG (reference sequence). CDR3 nucleotides: TGTGCCTGGAAGTGGGGACCCGCGAGCTCCTACAATGAGCAGTTCTTC. Its translation: CAWKWGPASSYNEQFF.

The table lists this clonotype with many counts. This rearrangement joins TRBV9 to TRBJ1-6, with D hard to call. Per the germline V gene, CDR1 is SGDLS and CDR2 is YYNGEE. Between the trimmed V and J ends, which lost 4 bases and 7 bases, there was a span of 12 bases. CDR3 length: 14 amino acids. The CDR3 DNA is TGTGCCAGCAGCACGGACGCCCAGAATTCACCCCTCCACTTT. Encoded protein: CASSTDAQNSPLHF.

This clonotype has only a few counts. The chain employs TRBV5-1 and TRBJ1-2; D is unclear. Germline values: CDR1 SGHRS, CDR2 YFSETQ. The CDR3 covers 14 residues. Trimming pared 3 bases from V and 7 bases from J, leaving 16 bases between. The CDR3 loop is CASSSMPTASGYTF. CDR3 DNA: TGCGCCAGCAGCTCGATGCCAACGGCGAGTGGCTACACCTTC.

This clonotype was observed a handful of times. The V call is TRBV10-3, the J call TRBJ1-2; 7 nucleotides match TRBD1. Trimming removed 3 bases from V and 14 bases from J; junction bases left unmatched: 6. Per the germline V gene, CDR1 is ENHRY and CDR2 is SYGVKD. The length of the CDR3 is 11 residues. The CDR3 loop reads CAISEGGPWTF. In DNA form, the CDR3 reads TGTGCCATCAGTGAAGGGGGCCCGTGGACCTTC.

This rearrangement joins TRBV20-1 to TRBJ2-3; D gene uncertain. The CDR3 spans 14 residues. V was clipped by 7 bases and J by 0 bases, with 14 bases between them. Germline V lookup: CDR1 DFQATT, CDR2 SNEGSKA (reference sequence). As DNA, the CDR3 is TGCAGTGTCGGCAGGCCCACGAGCACAGATACGCAGTATTTT. This translates into CSVGRPTSTDTQYF.

This chain uses TRBV6-5 with TRBJ2-1; 10 positions agree with TRBD2. Germline V gives CDR1 MNHEY, CDR2 SVGAGI. The length of the CDR3 is 14 residues. The ends lost 6 bases at V and 7 bases at J; junction bases unmatched: 6. The CDR3 sequence is CASRGVAGGNEQFF. In nucleotides, the CDR3 is TGTGCCAGCAGGGGAGTAGCGGGAGGAAATGAGCAGTTCTTC.

The chain couples TRBV6-2 or TRBV6-3 to TRBJ1-1; the match to TRBD1 covers 8 bases. Losses at the gene ends were 4 bases for V and 6 bases for J; bases not matched to a gene: 1. The CDR3 loop spans 12 amino acids. Germline V CDR1 and CDR2: MNHEY, SVGEGT. CDR3 sequence (DNA): TGTGCCAGCAGTTCGACAGGGGCTGAAGCTTTCTTT. It codes for CASSSTGAEAFF.

This clonotype was observed at least ten times. The CDR3 region is CASSLGGASDTQYF. CDR3 coding DNA: TGTGCCAGCAGCCTGGGGGGGGCGTCGGATACGCAGTATTTT. This rearrangement joins TRBV7-9 to TRBJ2-3, with D possibly matching TRBD2 (7 bases). Germline loops: CDR1 SEHNR, CDR2 FQNEAQ (reference sequence). Trimming pared 5 bases from V and 6 bases from J, leaving 15 bases between. The CDR3 extends over 14 amino acids. Using reference TRBV7-9 and TRBJ2-3 for the parts outside the CDR3, the full variable domain is DTGVSQNPRHKITKRGQNVTFRCDPISEHNRLYWYRQTLGQGPEFLTYFQNEAQLEKSRLLSDRFSAERPKGSFSTLEIQRTEQGDSAMYLCASSLGGASDTQYFGPGTRLTVL.

Only a few counts were recorded for this clonotype. The chain uses TRBV5-1 and TRBJ2-1; 7 bases are shared with TRBD2. The germline V gene has CDR1 SGHRS and CDR2 YFSETQ. The CDR3 length is 16 residues. After removal of 3 bases from V and 8 bases from J, the junction contained 14 bases not matched to a gene. The CDR3 DNA sequence: TGCGCCAGCAGCTGGGGGACGCGGGGCGGGAGCCATGAGCAGTTCTTC. As protein: CASSWGTRGGSHEQFF.

This clonotype was observed a handful of times. This chain links TRBV18 with TRBJ2-2, with D maybe TRBD2 (5 bases). Germline lookup yields CDR1 KGHSH and CDR2 LQKENI. Trimming removed 4 bases at V and 0 bases at J, with 12 bases between. The CDR3 sequence is 16 residues long. CDR3 sequence: CASSLPSGANTGELFF. CDR3 sequence (DNA): TGTGCCAGCTCACTCCCCTCCGGGGCGAACACCGGGGAGCTGTTTTTT. The full variable domain, in which reference TRBV18 and TRBJ2-2 provide the parts outside the CDR3, is NAGVMQNPRHLVRRRGQEARLRCSPMKGHSHVYWYRQLPEEGLKFMVYLQKENIIDESGMPKERFSAEFPKEGPSILRIQQVVRGDSAAYFCASSLPSGANTGELFFGEGSRLTVL.